The 22 T cell receptor beta chains presented below share a single source sample, sequenced in a study of T-cell reconstitution after alpha-beta-depleted transplantation in children. Unique molecular identifiers were used to barcode this TCRbeta library. TCRdb redid the calling of the PCR reads with MiXCR, one entry per CDR3 protein. The table lists around 960,000 distinct CDR3 sequences, 25% to 35% of them singletons. The sequences come from PBMCs, mostly from graft donor cells, collected 360 days after TCRalphabeta/CD19-depleted stem cell transplant. These receptors originate from a boy under two years old who had a stem cell transplant for SCID, so the T cells may come from the graft donor.

CDR3 nucleotides: TGCAGTGCTAGAGATCTGAGGGGCAGGGGTACTGGCTACACCTTC. Its translation is CSARDLRGRGTGYTF. The chain joins TRBV20-1 to TRBJ1-2; D may be TRBD1 (6 bases). The CDR3 extends over 15 amino acids. V dropped 0 bases and J dropped 7 bases, with 18 bases sitting between them. CDR1 and CDR2 (germline): DFQATT, SNEGSKA (reference sequence).

CDR3 loop: CATSVGQRETQYF. CDR3 nucleotide sequence: TGTGCCACCTCCGTGGGACAACGAGAGACCCAGTACTTC. The rearrangement uses TRBV15 and TRBJ2-5; tentatively, D is TRBD1 (6 bases). Germline lookup yields CDR1 LNHNV and CDR2 YYDKDF (reference sequence). The CDR3 consists of 13 residues. Trimming removed 8 bases from V and 4 bases from J, with 14 bases in between.

The gene calls are TRBV3-1 and TRBJ1-1; the D is unclear. Germline CDR1 LGHDT, CDR2 YNNKEL (reference sequence). This CDR3 has 16 residues. V lost 5 bases and J 4 bases, leaving 20 bases between the germline ends. The CDR3 spells CASSLTRLGWITEAFF. The CDR3 DNA reads TGTGCCAGCAGCTTGACCCGGCTTGGGTGGATCACTGAAGCTTTCTTT.

This clonotype has more than one count but fewer than ten. The genes are TRBV9 and TRBJ2-3; D not resolved. V dropped 0 bases and J dropped 10 bases, with 15 bases sitting between them. Germline-derived CDR1 and CDR2 are SGDLS and YYNGEE. The CDR3 totals 14 residues. CDR3: CASSVGISPNPQYF. In nucleotides, the CDR3 is TGTGCCAGCAGCGTAGGAATCAGCCCCAACCCGCAGTATTTT. Filled out from reference TRBV9 and TRBJ2-3, the complete variable domain reads DSGVTQTPKHLITATGQRVTLRCSPRSGDLSVYWYQQSLDQGLQFLIQYYNGEERAKGNILERFSAQQFPDLHSELNLSSLELGDSALYFCASSVGISPNPQYFGPGTRLTVL.

This clonotype was counted between two and nine times. The chain combines TRBV5-1 with TRBJ2-1; D remains ambiguous. The length of the CDR3 is 15 residues. In germline, CDR1 is SGHRS, CDR2 YFSETQ. Trimming pared 0 bases from V and 4 bases from J, leaving 11 bases between. The CDR3: CASSLVQRAYNEQFF. Written as DNA, the CDR3 is TGCGCCAGCAGCTTGGTACAGAGAGCTTACAATGAGCAGTTCTTC.

CDR3 sequence: CASSLRRVETQYF. As DNA, the CDR3 is TGTGCCAGCAGCCTACGACGCGTAGAGACCCAGTACTTC. The chain employs TRBV7-2 and TRBJ2-5; D is ambiguous. With 5 bases removed from V and 4 bases from J, the gap between germline ends came to 11 bases. Germline V gene data show CDR1 as SGHTA and CDR2 as FQGNSA. This CDR3 has 13 residues.

This clonotype has just a few counts. CDR3 sequence reads: CASSLLAVYQETQYF. The DNA for the CDR3 is TGTGCCAGCAGCTTGCTAGCGGTGTACCAAGAGACCCAGTACTTC. The genes are TRBV7-9 and TRBJ2-5; 7 positions match TRBD2. With V trimmed by 3 bases and J by 0 bases, 4 bases remained unmatched. The CDR3 has 15 amino acids. Germline V gene lookup returns CDR1 SEHNR and CDR2 FQNEAQ (reference sequence).

This clonotype showed up many times. CDR3 DNA: TGTGCCAGCAGTCAACTCCGGAGCTCCTACAATGAGCAGTTCTTC. Protein product: CASSQLRSSYNEQFF. The chain has TRBV28 and TRBJ2-1; D uncertain. The germline gives CDR1 MDHEN, CDR2 SYDVKM. V was cut by 5 bases and J by 0 bases, with 11 bases left in between. This CDR3 has 15 residues.

This clonotype was detected a few times. The chain links TRBV6-1 to TRBJ2-7; 8 positions agree with TRBD1. Trimming cost V 6 bases and J 1 base; bases outside gene matches: 8. The germline V gene has CDR1 MNHNS and CDR2 SASEGT. The CDR3 extends over 15 amino acids. The CDR3 spells CASRPDRGPSYEQYF. The CDR3, as DNA: TGTGCCAGCAGACCCGACAGGGGACCTTCCTACGAGCAGTACTTC.

V is TRBV12-3 or TRBV12-4 and J is TRBJ2-5; 8 positions match TRBD2. Unmatched junction bases numbered 14, after V lost 4 bases and J lost 7 bases. The CDR3 extends over 16 amino acids. The CDR3 nucleotides read TGTGCCAGCAGTTCCGTTCTCCAGGGACTAGACCCGACCCAGTACTTC. As protein: CASSSVLQGLDPTQYF.

A few counts support this clonotype. This chain uses TRBV5-6 with TRBJ2-5, with a tentative D call TRBD2 (5 bases). Trimming shortened V by 0 bases and J by 4 bases, and 10 bases separated the two germline ends. Per the germline V gene, CDR1 is SGHDT and CDR2 is YYEEEE. The CDR3 has 14 amino acids. CDR3 nucleotide sequence: TGTGCCAGCAGCTTGGTTGGACTGAGAGAGACCCAGTACTTC. Translated, it gives CASSLVGLRETQYF.

The V and J genes are TRBV20-1 and TRBJ2-7, with D unresolved. V was clipped by 0 bases and J by 3 bases, with 15 bases between them. The CDR3 sequence is 15 residues long. In germline, CDR1 is DFQATT, CDR2 SNEGSKA (reference sequence). Here the CDR3 DNA reads TGCAGTGCTAGAGACCGATACGCGGTGAACTACGAGCAGTACTTC. Its translation: CSARDRYAVNYEQYF.

This clonotype was seen a handful of times. The chain carries TRBV9 and TRBJ2-1; TRBD2 matches at 9 bases. This CDR3 is 18 amino acids long. Losses at the gene ends were 0 bases for V and 0 bases for J; bases not matched to a gene: 7. In germline, CDR1 is SGDLS, CDR2 YYNGEE. The CDR3 bases are TGTGCCAGCAGCGTAGCTGGGCGGGGGGGCCCCTCCTACAATGAGCAGTTCTTC. Translated, it gives CASSVAGRGGPSYNEQFF.

The J gene is TRBJ2-3, the V gene TRBV7-2; possibly TRBD1 for D (5 bases). V was trimmed by 4 bases and J by 8 bases, leaving 25 bases between them. CDR1 is SGHTA, CDR2 FQGNSA, per germline. This CDR3 has 17 amino acids. The CDR3 DNA reads TGTGCCAGCAGCTCTCCCAAGGGGCCAGGCTTAGGAAGTACGCAGTATTTT. Its translation is CASSSPKGPGLGSTQYF.

The chain is built from TRBV2 and TRBJ1-2; 9 bases fit TRBD1. Trimming removed 3 bases from V and 4 bases from J; junction bases left unmatched: 6. This CDR3 contains 15 residues. From germline, CDR1 is SNHLY and CDR2 FYNNEI. In DNA form, the CDR3 reads TGTGCCAGCAGTGAGTACGCACAGGGGGCCTATGGCTACACCTTC. It specifies CASSEYAQGAYGYTF.

The chain joins TRBV4-1 to TRBJ2-7; D not certain. The germline V gene encodes CDR1 MGHRA and CDR2 YSYEKL. There are 13 residues in the CDR3. With 1 base removed from V and 7 bases from J, the gap between germline ends came to 11 bases. CDR3 in DNA: TGCGCCAGCAGCCAAGGTGGGCAGCAAGAGCAGTACTTC. Its translation: CASSQGGQQEQYF.

This rearrangement joins TRBV29-1 to TRBJ1-1; 7 bases align to TRBD1. Germline CDR1 and CDR2: SQVTM and ANQGSEA. The CDR3 sequence is 13 residues long. The V segment lost 4 bases and the J segment 0 bases; nucleotides outside the gene matches: 2. The chain's CDR3 is CSVVRGMNTEAFF. The CDR3 coding sequence is TGCAGCGTTGTCAGGGGGATGAACACTGAAGCTTTCTTT.

J is TRBJ1-2 and V is TRBV20-1; D gene unclear. In germline, CDR1 is DFQATT, CDR2 SNEGSKA (reference sequence). The ends were cut back, 6 bases at V and 7 bases at J, with 15 bases in the middle. This CDR3 comprises 12 residues. CDR3 loop: CSAIVRRGGYTF. DNA for the CDR3: TGCAGTGCCATCGTACGACGGGGTGGCTACACCTTC.

The V call is TRBV12-3 or TRBV12-4, the J call TRBJ2-2; a weak D match, TRBD2 (6 bases). CDR3 length: 19 residues. The V end lost 2 bases, the J end lost 4 bases, and 23 bases lay between the germline ends. CDR3 coding DNA: TGTGCCAGCAGTTTAAGGGCGGGGTCGCTACGCCGGAGCACCGGGGAGCTGTTTTTT. Protein sequence: CASSLRAGSLRRSTGELFF.

The gene calls are TRBV4-3 and TRBJ2-5, with TRBD1 as a possible D gene (6 bases). Germline V lookup: CDR1 LGHNA, CDR2 YSLEER. The V and J ends lost 8 bases and 3 bases respectively, with 19 bases between them. This CDR3 has 15 amino acids. Here the CDR3 reads CASARWDKAKETQYF. CDR3 nucleotides: TGCGCCAGCGCCCGTTGGGACAAAGCAAAAGAGACCCAGTACTTC.

The chain has TRBV7-2 and TRBJ2-3, with 10 bases identical to TRBD2. V dropped 6 bases and J dropped 0; count of bases not matched to a gene: 3. Germline V gene lookup returns CDR1 SGHTA and CDR2 FQGNSA. This CDR3 comprises 15 residues. This CDR3 reads CASRSGGVSTDTQYF. The CDR3, as DNA: TGTGCCAGCAGGAGCGGGGGGGTTAGCACAGATACGCAGTATTTT. The full variable domain, completed using reference TRBV7-2 and TRBJ2-3, is GAGVSQSPSNKVTEKGKDVELRCDPISGHTALYWYRQSLGQGLEFLIYFQGNSAPDKSGLPSDRFSAERTGGSVSTLTIQRTQQEDSAVYLCASRSGGVSTDTQYFGPGTRLTVL.

The V and J genes are TRBV20-1 and TRBJ2-1; 8 bases line up with TRBD1. After removal of 3 bases from V and 10 bases from J, the junction contained 8 bases not matched to a gene. This CDR3 region has 13 residues. Germline V gene sequence: CDR1 DFQATT, CDR2 SNEGSKA (reference sequence). Here the CDR3 reads CSASKGAGGEQFF. As DNA, the CDR3 is TGCAGTGCTAGTAAGGGGGCAGGGGGCGAGCAGTTCTTC.